The clone carrying this T cell receptor beta chain has only one observation. The trim removed 7 bases at V and 4 bases at J, leaving 2 bases unmatched. Germline CDR1 SNHLY, CDR2 FYNNEI. This CDR3 comprises 12 residues. This specimen belongs to a study of blood T cell repertoires in COVID-19. As for the study in general: The samples span acute and convalescent COVID-19 from the United States, Italy and Spain. T cells, B-cell-depleted T cells, or PBMCs supplied cDNA or gDNA.

This table comes from immunoSEQ multiplex PCR, and its TCRdb copy is limited to in-frame clones, with some not included. The sample includes over 80,000 clones, roughly nine tenths of them seen just once. Sequenced input: peripheral blood. The chain uses TRBV2 and TRBJ2-3; TRBD2 matches at 7 bases. This TCR came from a man in his forties or fifties with acute or convalescent COVID-19. CDR3 loop: CASNRGADTQYF. The CDR3 coding sequence is TGTGCCAGCAATCGGGGGGCAGATACGCAGTATTTT.